The rows below give T cell receptor beta chains drawn from one sample of a study of blood T cell repertoires in COVID-19. Only in-frame clones appear in the TCRdb table, and some are missing; sequencing was by immunoSEQ multiplex PCR. The sample has approximately 210,000 clones, 80% to 90% seen once. The sample comprised peripheral blood. The receptors shown here come from a man in his forties with acute or convalescent COVID-19. CDR3s include the opening cysteine and the closing phenylalanine or tryptophan. A D gene is named only where the DNA matches it firmly. Where a row states a size, it is once, few, many or the class of an expanded clone; other rows omit it.

d_call clone_size j_call v_call cdr3_length cdr3_aa cdr3_nt
NA NA TRBJ1-2 TRBV5-4 14 CASSLGSTPYGYTF TGTGCCAGCAGCTTGGGTTCGACACCGTATGGCTACACCTTC
TRBD2 NA TRBJ2-1 TRBV27 15 CASSSKSSGRASLVF TGTGCCAGCAGTTCGAAGTCTAGCGGGAGGGCCAGTCTGGTCTTC
TRBD1 once TRBJ1-5 TRBV15 16 CATSRARTGRGQPQHF TGTGCCACCAGCAGAGCCAGGACAGGGAGGGGACAGCCCCAGCATTTT
TRBD2 NA TRBJ2-3 TRBV6-5 15 CASSYGTSEKDTQYF TGTGCCAGCAGTTACGGGACTAGCGAGAAAGATACGCAGTATTTT
TRBD1 NA TRBJ2-5 TRBV30 15 CAWMETGMTQETQYF TGTGCCTGGATGGAGACAGGGATGACCCAAGAGACCCAGTACTTC
NA NA TRBJ2-5 TRBV6-5 14 CASTPDWRQETQYF TGTGCCAGCACCCCGGACTGGCGGCAAGAGACCCAGTACTTC
TRBD2 NA TRBJ2-3 TRBV29-1 16 CSVDPIGGLEIDTQYF TGCAGCGTTGACCCGATCGGGGGACTAGAGATAGATACGCAGTATTTT
NA once TRBJ1-2 TRBV28 15 CASSLSAGGDYGYTF TGTGCCAGCAGTTTATCGGCGGGGGGCGACTATGGCTACACCTTC
TRBD2 NA TRBJ2-7 TRBV4-1 16 CASSQVGGGLNYEQYF TGCGCCAGCAGCCAAGTGGGCGGGGGGTTAAACTACGAGCAGTACTTC
NA NA TRBJ2-7 TRBV21-1 12 CASSEGGSEQYF TGTGCCAGCAGCGAAGGGGGCTCCGAGCAGTACTTC
NA NA TRBJ2-1 TRBV18 16 CASSPLVTFSYNEQFF TGTGCCAGCTCACCACTAGTCACTTTCTCCTACAATGAGCAGTTCTTC
NA NA TRBJ1-2 TRBV5-1 15 CASSRTSTETYGYTF TGCGCCAGCAGCCGGACAAGTACAGAAACTTATGGCTACACCTTC
NA NA TRBJ2-7 TRBV5-1 14 CASSLVAGAGEQYF TGCGCCAGCAGCTTGGTGGCAGGGGCTGGGGAGCAGTACTTC
NA NA TRBJ1-2 TRBV12-3/TRBV12-4 11 CASSLSRGYTF TGTGCCAGCAGTTTAAGCAGGGGCTACACCTTC
TRBD2 NA TRBJ2-7 TRBV7-6 14 CASSPGTSYYEQYF TGTGCCAGCAGCCCCGGGACTAGCTATTACGAGCAGTACTTC
NA once TRBJ1-1 TRBV30 14 CAWSVGGTTSEAFF TGTGCCTGGAGTGTAGGTGGGACTACCAGTGAAGCTTTCTTT
NA NA TRBJ2-1 TRBV2 15 CASSDPGETENEQFF TGTGCCAGCAGTGACCCGGGGGAAACTGAAAATGAGCAGTTCTTC
TRBD2 NA TRBJ2-5 TRBV2 16 CASSARAGGTQETQYF TGTGCCAGCAGTGCGAGGGCGGGGGGGACCCAAGAGACCCAGTACTTC
NA NA TRBJ1-2 TRBV19 12 CASYRVNYGYTF TGTGCCAGTTACAGGGTAAACTATGGCTACACCTTC
NA NA TRBJ2-7 TRBV2 12 CATQSAAYEQYF TGTGCCACCCAGTCTGCGGCCTACGAGCAGTACTTC
TRBD2 NA TRBJ2-7 TRBV28 21 CASSLGQGGLAGGADLYEQYF TGTGCCAGCAGTCTGGGACAGGGGGGACTAGCGGGAGGGGCGGACCTCTACGAGCAGTACTTC
NA NA TRBJ2-7 TRBV10-1 14 CASSPKTGIYEQYF TGCGCCAGCAGTCCTAAGACAGGAATCTACGAGCAGTACTTC
NA NA TRBJ2-3 TRBV5-1 14 CASSLELSTDTQYF TGCGCCAGCAGCTTGGAACTAAGCACAGATACGCAGTATTTT
TRBD1 NA TRBJ1-6 TRBV20-1 16 CSASPLTGKYNSPLHF TGCAGTGCTAGTCCCTTGACAGGGAAATATAATTCACCCCTCCACTTT
TRBD1 NA TRBJ1-1 TRBV18 15 CASSPPTGEGHEAFF TGTGCCAGCTCACCACCGACAGGGGAGGGGCATGAAGCTTTCTTT
TRBD2 NA TRBJ2-5 TRBV4-2 19 CASSQPVVSGGEGYYTQYF TGTGCCAGCAGCCAACCCGTGGTTAGCGGGGGCGAAGGGTACTATACCCAGTACTTC
NA NA TRBJ2-2 TRBV5-1 15 CASSLDRPNTGELFF TGCGCCAGCAGCTTGGACAGGCCCAACACCGGGGAGCTGTTTTTT
TRBD1 once TRBJ1-5 TRBV19 13 CASSIQGDQPQHF TGTGCCAGTAGTATACAGGGGGATCAGCCCCAGCATTTT
TRBD1 NA TRBJ1-1 TRBV6-5 16 CASSFTDRGRRAEAFF TGTGCCAGCAGTTTCACAGACAGGGGGCGAAGAGCTGAAGCTTTCTTT
NA NA TRBJ1-6 TRBV27 14 CASSWGGTNSPLHF TGTGCCAGCAGTTGGGGCGGGACCAATTCACCCCTCCACTTT
NA NA TRBJ2-3 TRBV27 13 CASRRDSTDTQYF TGTGCCAGCAGGAGGGATAGCACAGATACGCAGTATTTT
NA NA TRBJ1-2 TRBV7-9 12 CASSFGLYGYTF TGTGCCAGCAGCTTCGGTCTCTATGGCTACACCTTC
TRBD2 NA TRBJ2-7 TRBV14 17 CASSPPGGLAQTYEQYF TGTGCCAGCAGCCCCCCTGGGGGACTAGCGCAAACCTACGAGCAGTACTTC
TRBD2 NA TRBJ2-7 TRBV6-2/TRBV6-3 16 CASSLLGTSVPYEQYF TGTGCCAGCAGTCTCCTAGGGACTAGCGTCCCCTACGAGCAGTACTTC
NA NA TRBJ1-1 TRBV10-1 13 CASSESGQAKAFF TGCGCCAGCAGTGAGTCTGGCCAGGCTAAAGCTTTCTTT
NA NA TRBJ1-1 TRBV3-1/TRBV3-2 17 CASSQEGAGILNTEAFF TGTGCCAGCAGCCAAGAGGGCGCGGGGATCCTGAACACTGAAGCTTTCTTT
NA few TRBJ1-2 TRBV4-1 19 CASSHPLPGGGGGSYGYTF TGCGCCAGCAGCCATCCGCTGCCTGGGGGTGGGGGAGGGAGTTATGGCTACACCTTC
NA NA TRBJ1-2 TRBV5-1 15 CASSSRGADIYGYTF TGCGCCAGCAGCTCTCGGGGGGCCGATATCTATGGCTACACCTTC
NA NA TRBJ1-1 TRBV6-5 13 CASNVLGGTEAFF TGTGCCAGCAACGTCCTCGGGGGAACTGAAGCTTTCTTT
NA NA TRBJ1-1 TRBV6-5 15 CASRVRQEKGTEAFF TGTGCCAGCAGGGTTAGACAGGAAAAGGGCACTGAAGCTTTCTTT
NA once TRBJ1-4 TRBV6-5 14 CASSYSDRGEKLFF TGTGCCAGCAGTTACTCTGATAGGGGGGAAAAACTGTTTTTT
TRBD1 NA TRBJ1-4 TRBV25-1 16 CASSLDLGQGSGKLFF TGTGCCAGCAGCCTGGATCTGGGACAGGGGTCAGGAAAACTGTTTTTT
TRBD1 NA TRBJ2-5 TRBV2 14 CASSEGQRQETQYF TGTGCCAGCAGTGAGGGACAGAGACAAGAGACCCAGTACTTC